Listed below are T cell receptor beta chains from one sample, sequenced in a study of shared clonotypes between healthy human individuals. Produced via immunoSEQ multiplex PCR; TCRdb's table is partial and in-frame only. The sample includes a few million clones, more than 80% of them seen just once. The sample was naive CD4+ T cells from PBMCs. The receptors come from a man younger than 30 in good health. Some clones in this sample may be carry-over from other donors' samples. Each CDR3 is given with its conserved first and last residue. D genes are given only for firm matches. Expanded clones get a size class; other rows say once, few or many, or leave the size out.

CDR3	DNA	V	J	D	size
CASSQNPGRAYYNEQFF	TGCGCCAGCAGCCAAAACCCCGGGAGGGCATACTACAATGAGCAGTTCTTC	TRBV4-1	TRBJ2-1	TRBD2	.
CASSPVVAGGSYNEQFF	TGTGCCAGCTCACCGGTAGTAGCGGGAGGATCCTACAATGAGCAGTTCTTC	TRBV18	TRBJ2-1	TRBD2	.
CASSEFRLGQPQHF	TGTGCCAGCAGTGAATTTAGGCTGGGCCAGCCCCAGCATTTT	TRBV6-1	TRBJ1-5	.	few
CASSPRPRDSYGHTF	TGTGCCAGCTCACCACGGCCCCGGGACAGCTATGGCCACACCTTC	TRBV18	TRBJ1-2	TRBD1	.
CASSFPGDHGYTF	TGTGCCAGCAGCTTCCCAGGGGATCATGGCTACACCTTC	TRBV11-2	TRBJ1-2	.	.
CASRGTTPQPQHF	TGTGCCAGCAGGGGAACTACACCTCAGCCCCAGCATTTT	TRBV6-1	TRBJ1-5	.	few
CASSDPRRSGTLSYNEQFF	TGTGCCAGCAGCGATCCCAGGCGCTCAGGGACCCTCTCCTACAATGAGCAGTTCTTC	TRBV7-9	TRBJ2-1	.	.
CAWSEHPRDIQYF	TGTGCCTGGAGTGAGCACCCTCGGGACATTCAGTACTTC	TRBV30	TRBJ2-4	.	.
CASSPGGALGNEQYF	TGTGCCAGCTCACCAGGGGGCGCCCTCGGGAACGAGCAGTACTTC	TRBV18	TRBJ2-7	.	.
CASSYIQNTEAFF	TGTGCCAGCAGTTACATACAGAACACTGAAGCTTTCTTT	TRBV6-5	TRBJ1-1	.	.
CASRPADPGWSGSSYEQYF	TGTGCCAGCAGACCCGCAGACCCTGGGTGGAGCGGGAGCTCCTACGAGCAGTACTTC	TRBV27	TRBJ2-7	TRBD2	.
CASSATWAGEKLFF	TGTGCCAGTAGCGCCACTTGGGCAGGCGAAAAACTGTTTTTT	TRBV19	TRBJ1-4	.	few
CASSFKETYNEQFF	TGTGCCAGCAGTTTCAAGGAAACCTACAATGAGCAGTTCTTC	TRBV27	TRBJ2-1	.	.
CALAEFPYEQYF	TGTGCCTTAGCGGAGTTCCCCTACGAGCAGTACTTC	TRBV30	TRBJ2-7	.	.
CASSAVFF	TGTGCCAGCTCTGCGGTGTTCTTC	TRBV5-8	TRBJ2-1	.	.
CASSTGGRQPQHF	TGTGCCAGCAGCACCGGGGGACGACAGCCCCAGCATTTT	TRBV27	TRBJ1-5	.	.
CASSPTGAVNEQYF	TGTGCCAGCTCACCCACGGGGGCAGTAAACGAGCAGTACTTC	TRBV18	TRBJ2-7	.	.
CASSPLGDRSYEQYF	TGTGCCAGCTCACCCCTGGGGGATAGATCCTACGAGCAGTACTTC	TRBV18	TRBJ2-7	.	.
CASSLTSRQVRGYTF	TGTGCCAGCAGCTTAACTTCGAGACAGGTTAGGGGCTACACCTTC	TRBV5-5	TRBJ1-2	.	.
CSARAPEGAYF	TGCAGTGCTAGAGCCCCGGAAGGAGCGTACTTC	TRBV20-1	TRBJ2-7	.	.
CSVGPGLDYNEQFF	TGCAGCGTTGGCCCGGGACTGGACTACAATGAGCAGTTCTTC	TRBV29-1	TRBJ2-1	.	once
CASSQDRGRGNTIYF	TGTGCCAGCAGCCAAGACAGGGGGCGCGGAAACACCATATATTTT	TRBV7-9	TRBJ1-3	TRBD1	.
CASSTGELFF	TGTGCCAGCAGCACCGGGGAGCTGTTTTTT	TRBV7-9	TRBJ2-2	.	few
CAWSANEKLFF	TGTGCCTGGAGTGCTAATGAAAAACTGTTTTTT	TRBV30	TRBJ1-4	.	.
CASSWGTGGQPQHF	TGTGCCAGCAGTTGGGGGACAGGGGGACAGCCCCAGCATTTT	TRBV28	TRBJ1-5	TRBD1	.
CASSAEGYGYTF	TGTGCCAGCAGCGCAGAGGGGTATGGCTACACCTTC	TRBV9	TRBJ1-2	.	once
CASSQGARTEAFF	TGTGCCAGCTCTCAGGGGGCGCGGACTGAAGCTTTCTTT	TRBV27	TRBJ1-1	TRBD1	.
CASTLAGGPEYNEQFF	TGTGCCAGCACCTTAGCGGGAGGGCCTGAATACAATGAGCAGTTCTTC	TRBV9	TRBJ2-1	TRBD2	.
CSVGDSPGQYF	TGCAGCGTTGGGGACAGCCCCGGGCAGTACTTC	TRBV29-1	TRBJ2-5	TRBD1	.
CASVGLADNEQFF	TGTGCCAGCGTAGGACTAGCGGACAATGAGCAGTTCTTC	TRBV2	TRBJ2-1	TRBD2	.
CASSELGLAFSNEQYF	TGTGCCAGCAGTGAACTAGGACTAGCCTTTAGCAACGAGCAGTACTTC	TRBV6-1	TRBJ2-7	TRBD2	.
CASSPMPSGNEQFF	TGTGCCAGCAGCCCCATGCCTAGCGGGAATGAGCAGTTCTTC	TRBV6-5	TRBJ2-1	TRBD2	.
CASTTSEGASGYTF	TGTGCCAGCACCACCTCGGAGGGGGCGAGTGGCTACACCTTC	TRBV5-5	TRBJ1-2	TRBD1	.
CASRAGGGNEQYF	TGTGCCAGCAGAGCGGGGGGCGGGAACGAGCAGTACTTC	TRBV14	TRBJ2-7	TRBD2	.
CASSWGPLTSGAYEQYF	TGTGCCAGCAGCTGGGGGCCACTTACTAGCGGAGCCTACGAGCAGTACTTC	TRBV5-6	TRBJ2-7	TRBD2	.
CASSLVAGGIQETQYF	TGCGCCAGCAGCTTGGTGGCAGGGGGCATCCAAGAGACCCAGTACTTC	TRBV5-1	TRBJ2-5	TRBD1	.
CASSLGQGGYEQYF	TGCGCCAGCAGCTTGGGACAGGGAGGGTACGAGCAGTACTTC	TRBV5-1	TRBJ2-7	.	.
CASSLGQRNTEAFF	TGTGCCAGCAGCTTAGGACAGAGGAACACTGAAGCTTTCTTT	TRBV7-6	TRBJ1-1	.	.
CASSLVFGNTGELFF	TGCGCCAGCAGCTTGGTCTTCGGGAACACCGGGGAGCTGTTTTTT	TRBV5-1	TRBJ2-2	.	.
CASSIDPLFNTEAFF	TGCGCCAGCAGTATTGACCCGCTGTTCAACACTGAAGCTTTCTTT	TRBV10-2	TRBJ1-1	.	.
CASSAQGAQTQYF	TGTGCCAGCAGTGCCCAGGGCGCCCAGACCCAGTACTTC	TRBV2	TRBJ2-5	.	.
CASSQKLDANTGELFF	TGTGCCAGCAGCCAGAAACTAGACGCGAACACCGGGGAGCTGTTTTTT	TRBV5-4	TRBJ2-2	.	.
CASSSPSSGANVLTF	TGTGCCAGCAGTTCCCCAAGCTCTGGGGCCAACGTCCTGACTTTC	TRBV27	TRBJ2-6	.	.
CASSLGLATNYEQYF	TGTGCCAGCAGCTTAGGGCTAGCGACCAACTACGAGCAGTACTTC	TRBV11-2	TRBJ2-7	.	.
CASSYSGAGAFF	TGTGCCAGCAGTTACTCGGGGGCGGGGGCTTTCTTT	TRBV6-6	TRBJ1-1	.	.
CASSSGPLAGGHEQFF	TGTGCCAGCAGCTCGGGGCCCCTAGCGGGAGGTCATGAGCAGTTCTTC	TRBV5-4	TRBJ2-1	TRBD2	.
CSAGTGGIGKLFF	TGCAGCGCAGGGACAGGGGGCATCGGAAAACTGTTTTTT	TRBV29-1	TRBJ1-4	TRBD1	.
CASSTLSDYYGYTF	TGTGCCAGCAGTACTCTCTCGGACTACTATGGCTACACCTTC	TRBV6-1	TRBJ1-2	.	.
CASSYSRSQFTETQYF	TGTGCCAGCAGTTACTCGAGGAGTCAGTTCACGGAGACCCAGTACTTC	TRBV6-6	TRBJ2-5	.	.
CASTPGWANTEAFF	TGCGCCAGCACCCCCGGGTGGGCAAACACTGAAGCTTTCTTT	TRBV5-1	TRBJ1-1	.	.
CASIKHGTGLSEQYF	TGTGCCAGCATTAAGCACGGGACAGGGCTTAGCGAGCAGTACTTC	TRBV6-5	TRBJ2-7	TRBD1	few
CASSLYGARNTEAFF	TGTGCCAGCAGCTTGTACGGGGCCCGGAACACTGAAGCTTTCTTT	TRBV5-6	TRBJ1-1	.	.
CASSLPGGASYEQFF	TGTGCCAGCAGTCTCCCAGGGGGCGCGAGTTATGAGCAGTTCTTC	TRBV28	TRBJ2-1	TRBD1	.
CASSLTVDSPLHF	TGTGCCAGCAGCTTAACCGTAGATTCACCCCTCCACTTT	TRBV7-9	TRBJ1-6	.	.
CASSRSISGQGAKTQYF	TGTGCCAGCAGCCGGTCTATCTCGGGACAGGGGGCGAAGACCCAGTACTTC	TRBV5-4	TRBJ2-5	TRBD1	once